This T cell receptor (beta chain) originates from a study of T cell responses to AZD1222 COVID-19 vaccine. For this clone: What it binds is unknown.

The CDR3 contains 12 residues. V lost 6 bases, J lost 7 bases, and 2 bases stayed unmatched. Germline V CDR1 and CDR2: LNHDA, SQIVND (reference sequence). Profiling relied on immunoSEQ multiplex PCR, and the TCRdb table lists in-frame clones only, not all of them. The sample consists of some 100,000 clones, about 87% of them appearing once. Findings and limits, study-wide: Females outnumbered males among donors, who were mostly white British; clonal diversity was possibly underestimated. Only a handful of people who got AZD1222 tested seropositive at baseline.

The source material was peripheral blood, sampled on day 0 of MenACWY control vaccination. The TCR originated in an adult in good health. The chain recombines TRBV19 with TRBJ1-4; 7 bases line up with TRBD1. This CDR3 reads CASRSGGEKLFF. CDR3 nucleotide sequence: TGTGCCAGTAGGTCAGGGGGTGAAAAACTGTTTTTT. The variable domain in full, with the rest retrieved from reference TRBV19 and TRBJ1-4, is DGGITQSPKYLFRKEGQNVTLSCEQNLNHDAMYWYRQDPGQGLRLIYYSQIVNDFQKGDIAEGYSVSREKKESFPLTVTSAQKNPTAFYLCASRSGGEKLFFGSGTQLSVL.